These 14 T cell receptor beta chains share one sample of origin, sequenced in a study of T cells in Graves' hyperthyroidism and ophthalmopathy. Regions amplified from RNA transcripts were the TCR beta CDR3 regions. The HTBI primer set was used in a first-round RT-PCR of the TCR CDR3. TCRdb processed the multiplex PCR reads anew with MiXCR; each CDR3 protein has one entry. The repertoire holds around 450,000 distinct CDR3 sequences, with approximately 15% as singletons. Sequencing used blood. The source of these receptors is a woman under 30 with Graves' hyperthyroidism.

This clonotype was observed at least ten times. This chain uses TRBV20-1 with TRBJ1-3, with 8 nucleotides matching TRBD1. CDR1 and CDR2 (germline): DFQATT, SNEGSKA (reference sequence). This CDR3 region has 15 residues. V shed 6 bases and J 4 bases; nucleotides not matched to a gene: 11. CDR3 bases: TGCAGTGCCGCTACCGACAGGGGCGCGGGAAACACCATATATTTT. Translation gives CSAATDRGAGNTIYF.

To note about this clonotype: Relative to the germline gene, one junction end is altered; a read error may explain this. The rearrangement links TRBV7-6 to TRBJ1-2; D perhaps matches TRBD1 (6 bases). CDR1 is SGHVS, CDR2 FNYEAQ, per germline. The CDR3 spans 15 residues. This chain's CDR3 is CASGLYVGGDYGYTF. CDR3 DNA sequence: TGTGCCAGCGGCTTATACGTAGGGGGAGACTATGGCTACACCTTC.

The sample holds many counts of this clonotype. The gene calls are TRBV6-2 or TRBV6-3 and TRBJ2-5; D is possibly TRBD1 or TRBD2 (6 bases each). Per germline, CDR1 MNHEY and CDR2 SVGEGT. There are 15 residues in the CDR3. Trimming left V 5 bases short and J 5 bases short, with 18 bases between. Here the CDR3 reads CASSQNWGAVETQYF. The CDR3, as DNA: TGTGCCAGCAGTCAAAATTGGGGGGCCGTTGAGACCCAGTACTTC.

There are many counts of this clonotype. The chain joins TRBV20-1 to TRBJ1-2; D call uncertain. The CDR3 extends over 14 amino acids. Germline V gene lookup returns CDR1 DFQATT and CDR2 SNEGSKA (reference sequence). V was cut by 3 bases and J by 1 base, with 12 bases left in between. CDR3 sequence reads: CSASDSRFNYGYTF. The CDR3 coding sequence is TGCAGTGCTAGTGATTCCAGATTTAACTATGGCTACACCTTC.

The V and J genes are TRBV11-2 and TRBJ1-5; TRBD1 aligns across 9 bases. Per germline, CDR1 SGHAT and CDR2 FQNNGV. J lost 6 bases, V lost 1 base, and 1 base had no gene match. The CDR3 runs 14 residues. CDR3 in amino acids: CASSLAGQGQPQHF. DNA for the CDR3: TGTGCCAGCAGCTTAGCGGGACAGGGTCAGCCCCAGCATTTT.

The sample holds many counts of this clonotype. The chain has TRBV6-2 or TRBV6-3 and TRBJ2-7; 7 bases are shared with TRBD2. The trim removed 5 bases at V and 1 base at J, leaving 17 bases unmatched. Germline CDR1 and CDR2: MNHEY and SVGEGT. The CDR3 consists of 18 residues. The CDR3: CASSDEIGAGTHSYEQYF. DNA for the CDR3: TGTGCCAGCAGTGACGAAATCGGAGCGGGAACCCATTCCTACGAGCAGTACTTC.

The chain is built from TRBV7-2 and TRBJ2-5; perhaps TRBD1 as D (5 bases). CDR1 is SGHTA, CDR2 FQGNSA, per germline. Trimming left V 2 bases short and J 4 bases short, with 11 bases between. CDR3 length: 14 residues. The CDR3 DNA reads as TGTGCCAGCAGCTTAACAGGACCTGGAGAGACCCAGTACTTC. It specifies CASSLTGPGETQYF.

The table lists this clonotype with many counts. In DNA form, the CDR3 reads TGTGCCAGCAGCCGCATGGGACTAGCGGCCTACAATGAGCAGTTCTTC. Its translation: CASSRMGLAAYNEQFF. The rearrangement uses TRBV14 and TRBJ2-1, with 11 bases lining up with TRBD2. Trimming at V came to 4 bases and at J to 2 bases, leaving 4 bases not matched to a gene. Per germline, CDR1 SGHDN and CDR2 FVKESK. The CDR3 length is 16 residues.

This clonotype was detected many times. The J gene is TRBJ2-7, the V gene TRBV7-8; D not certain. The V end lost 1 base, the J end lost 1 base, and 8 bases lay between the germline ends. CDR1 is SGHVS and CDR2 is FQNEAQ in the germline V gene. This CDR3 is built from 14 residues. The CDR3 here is CASSLEEFSYEQYF. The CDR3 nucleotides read TGTGCCAGCAGCTTAGAAGAATTTTCCTACGAGCAGTACTTC.

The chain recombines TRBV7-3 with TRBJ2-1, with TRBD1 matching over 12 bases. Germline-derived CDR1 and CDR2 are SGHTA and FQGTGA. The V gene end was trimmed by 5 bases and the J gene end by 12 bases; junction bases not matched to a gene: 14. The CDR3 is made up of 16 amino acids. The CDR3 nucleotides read TGTGCCAGCAGCGAATTCCGGGACAGGGGGCCTTTTAGGCAGTTCTTC. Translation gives CASSEFRDRGPFRQFF.

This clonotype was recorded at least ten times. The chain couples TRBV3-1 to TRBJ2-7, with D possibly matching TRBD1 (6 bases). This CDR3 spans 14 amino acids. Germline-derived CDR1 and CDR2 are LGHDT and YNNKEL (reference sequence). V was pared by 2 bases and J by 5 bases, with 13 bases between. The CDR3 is CASSQMQGSNEQYF. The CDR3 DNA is TGTGCCAGCAGCCAAATGCAGGGGAGCAACGAGCAGTACTTC.

For the CDR3, the DNA is TGTGCCAGCAGTTCGGGGGCTAGCGGGAACAATGAGCAGTTCTTC. As protein: CASSSGASGNNEQFF. J is TRBJ2-1 and V is TRBV6-4; 9 positions agree with TRBD2. This CDR3 is 15 amino acids long. Trimming removed 5 bases from V and 5 bases from J; junction bases left unmatched: 7. Germline CDR1 reads MRHNA; CDR2 reads SNTAGT.

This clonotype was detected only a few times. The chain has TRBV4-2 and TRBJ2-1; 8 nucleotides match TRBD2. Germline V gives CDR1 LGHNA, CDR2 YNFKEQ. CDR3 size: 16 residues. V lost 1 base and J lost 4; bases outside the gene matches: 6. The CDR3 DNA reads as TGTGCCAGCAGCCAAGGAAATAGCGGGGTGTACAATGAGCAGTTCTTC. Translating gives CASSQGNSGVYNEQFF.

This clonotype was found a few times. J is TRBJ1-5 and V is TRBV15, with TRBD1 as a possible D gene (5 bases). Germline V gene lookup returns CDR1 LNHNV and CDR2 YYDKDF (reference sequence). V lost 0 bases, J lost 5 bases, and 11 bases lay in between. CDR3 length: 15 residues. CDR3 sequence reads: CATSRDPGPHQPQHF. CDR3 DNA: TGTGCCACCAGCAGAGATCCAGGGCCTCATCAGCCCCAGCATTTT.